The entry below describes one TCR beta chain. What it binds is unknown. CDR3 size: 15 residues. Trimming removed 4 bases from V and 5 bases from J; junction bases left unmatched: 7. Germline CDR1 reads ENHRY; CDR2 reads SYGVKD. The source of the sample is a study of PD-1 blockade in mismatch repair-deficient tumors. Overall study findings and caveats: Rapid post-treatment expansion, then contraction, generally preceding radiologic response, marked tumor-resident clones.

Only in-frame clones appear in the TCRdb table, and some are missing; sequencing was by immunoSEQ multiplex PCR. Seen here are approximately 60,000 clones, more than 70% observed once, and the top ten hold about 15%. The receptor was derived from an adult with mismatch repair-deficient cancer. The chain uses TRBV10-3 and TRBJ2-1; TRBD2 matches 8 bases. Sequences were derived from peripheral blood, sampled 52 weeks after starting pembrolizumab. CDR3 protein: CAISVIAGPHNEQFF. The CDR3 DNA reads TGTGCCATCAGTGTTATAGCGGGACCCCACAATGAGCAGTTCTTC.